This TCR beta chain stems from a study of cytotoxic CD8 clonotypes in ibrutinib-treated CLL. Study as a whole: Across the patients, roughly 10 were relapsed/refractory, 15 treatment-naive and about 17 IGHV unmutated. Study-wide results and caveats: Clonality, elevated at ibrutinib response, dropped back toward baseline at progression. While tracking circulating CD8+ T-cell counts, baseline clonality exceeded that of age-matched healthy donors.

Germline CDR1 is MNHNY and CDR2 is SVGAGI (reference sequence). The germline V and J ends were trimmed by 10 bases and 3 bases, with 16 bases remaining between them. This CDR3 region has 14 residues. Some clones are missing from TCRdb's copy, which holds only in-frame ones; the method was immunoSEQ multiplex PCR. The table lists about 160,000 clones, roughly 88% of them singletons, with 3% to 3.5% in the top ten. PBMCs were cryopreserved, and around 1.9 micrograms of genomic DNA from them went into TCR beta libraries. A note on this clone: Its antigen is undetermined.

This rearrangement joins TRBV6-6 to TRBJ1-5; D might be TRBD1 (6 bases). This TCR was recovered from a human donor with chronic lymphocytic leukemia. Sequenced here: PBMCs, sampled at disease progression, from a patient treated with ibrutinib. This CDR3 is CATLGHRDNQPQHF. In DNA form, the CDR3 reads TGTGCCACCCTTGGGCACAGGGACAATCAGCCCCAGCATTTT.